This T cell receptor (beta chain) was sequenced in a study of Graves' ophthalmopathy and Graves' hyperthyroidism. RNA transcripts were the template, and TCR beta CDR3 regions were amplified from them. The authors performed first-round RT-PCR with HTBI primers and then a second-round multiplex PCR. TCRdb independently ran MiXCR on the multiplex PCR reads; one entry per CDR3 protein. Among hundreds of thousands of distinct CDR3 sequences listed, approximately 22% were seen once. V lost 3 bases and J 4 bases, leaving 15 bases between the germline ends. Germline CDR1 SQVTM, CDR2 ANQGSEA. This CDR3 is 14 amino acids long. This clonotype showed up many times.

The rearrangement uses TRBV29-1 and TRBJ1-2; the D gene is possibly TRBD1 (5 bases). Sequenced sample: peripheral blood. The sequence was obtained from a young woman with stable Graves' hyperthyroidism. Some clones in this sample may be carry-over from other donors' samples. The CDR3 region has the DNA TGCAGCGTTGATGTGACGCAGGGCGCCTATGGCTACACCTTC. Translated, it gives CSVDVTQGAYGYTF.